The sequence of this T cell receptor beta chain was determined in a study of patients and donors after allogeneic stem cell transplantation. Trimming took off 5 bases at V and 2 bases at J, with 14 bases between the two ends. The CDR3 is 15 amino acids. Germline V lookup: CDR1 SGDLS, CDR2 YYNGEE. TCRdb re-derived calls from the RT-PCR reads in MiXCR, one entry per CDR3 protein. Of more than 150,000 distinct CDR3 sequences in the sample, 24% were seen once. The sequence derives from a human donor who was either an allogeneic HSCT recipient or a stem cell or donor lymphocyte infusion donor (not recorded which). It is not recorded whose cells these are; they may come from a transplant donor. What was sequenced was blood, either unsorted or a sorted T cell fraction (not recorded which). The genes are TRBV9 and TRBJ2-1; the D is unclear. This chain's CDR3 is CASSAGTFPYNEQFF. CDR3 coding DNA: TGTGCCAGCAGTGCCGGAACTTTCCCCTACAATGAGCAGTTCTTC.